Below are 16 T cell receptor beta chains sequenced from a single sample in a study of blood T cells in healthy people across ages. A second about 7 to 12 cycle PCR used barcoded and J-beta primers. TCRdb recomputed calls from the 5' RACE reads with MiXCR, one row per CDR3 protein. The data hold about 1,000,000 distinct CDR3 sequences, with more than 35% observed a single time. The sample was blood. The receptor set was obtained from a woman in her sixties in good health.

The chain recombines TRBV9 with TRBJ1-4, with 8 positions matching TRBD1. The V gene's germline CDR1 is SGDLS and CDR2 YYNGEE. The V and J ends lost 3 bases and 3 bases, in that order; junction bases with no gene match: 7. There are 16 residues in the CDR3. The chain's CDR3 is CASSGNPGQANEKLFF. CDR3 sequence (DNA): TGTGCCAGCAGCGGAAACCCGGGACAGGCTAATGAAAAACTGTTTTTT.

This clonotype was recorded only once. The chain carries TRBV25-1 and TRBJ2-3, with 10 bases that match TRBD2. In germline, CDR1 is MGHDK, CDR2 SYGVNS. This CDR3 spans 16 amino acids. V dropped 1 base and J dropped 4; count of bases not matched to a gene: 5. This chain's CDR3 is CASSEWASGSADTQYF. CDR3 nucleotide sequence: TGTGCCAGCAGTGAATGGGCTAGCGGGAGTGCAGATACGCAGTATTTT.

There are a few counts of this clonotype. The rearrangement joins TRBV6-5 to TRBJ2-1; unclear D gene. Trimming cost V 4 bases and J 10 bases, with 11 bases left between them. This CDR3 is 12 amino acids long. CDR1 MNHEY and CDR2 SVGAGI come from the germline V gene. CDR3 protein: CASSCISLEQFF. The CDR3, as DNA: TGTGCCAGCAGTTGCATATCCCTAGAGCAGTTCTTC.

The V and J genes are TRBV3-1 and TRBJ1-2, with unresolved D. CDR1 is LGHDT and CDR2 is YNNKEL in the germline V gene (reference sequence). The CDR3 extends over 14 amino acids. Between the trimmed V and J ends, which lost 0 bases and 4 bases, there was a span of 9 bases. CDR3 DNA sequence: TGTGCCAGCAGCCAAGATGGCGCACTCTATGGCTACACCTTC. It is translated as CASSQDGALYGYTF.

This chain connects TRBV10-3 to TRBJ2-2, with 8 nucleotides matching TRBD2. The germline CDR1 and CDR2 sequences are ENHRY and SYGVKD. This CDR3 has 17 amino acids. After removal of 5 bases from V and 1 base from J, the junction contained 9 bases not matched to a gene. CDR3: CAISPIPAGVNTGELFF. The CDR3 nucleotides are TGTGCCATCAGTCCAATTCCAGCGGGAGTGAACACCGGGGAGCTGTTTTTT.

This clonotype came up a few times. The J gene is TRBJ2-5, the V gene TRBV27; the match to TRBD2 covers 11 bases. TRBJ2-7 explains the end of the DNA better; the J call may be wrong. The CDR3 runs to 15 residues. Germline loops: CDR1 MNHEY, CDR2 SMNVEV (reference sequence). This chain's CDR3 is CASSSAGTSGYEQYF. The CDR3 bases are TGTGCCAGCAGTTCTGCCGGGACTAGCGGCTACGAGCAGTACTTC.

There are many counts of this clonotype. This chain joins TRBV27 and TRBJ2-5; D is perhaps TRBD1 or TRBD2 (5 bases each). From germline, CDR1 is MNHEY and CDR2 SMNVEV (reference sequence). The V end was cut by 4 bases, the J end by 0 bases, with 15 bases between. This CDR3 is 16 amino acids long. Here the CDR3 DNA reads TGTGCCAGCAGTTCCCTGACCGGGGCGTACCAAGAGACCCAGTACTTC. Translated, it gives CASSSLTGAYQETQYF.

This clonotype appeared many times. The chain has TRBV10-3 and TRBJ2-3, with a possible D match to TRBD2 (6 bases). The CDR3 totals 14 residues. In germline, CDR1 is ENHRY, CDR2 SYGVKD. The chain's CDR3 is CATGSREAPDTQYF. For the CDR3, the DNA is TGTGCAACCGGTTCGCGGGAAGCCCCAGATACGCAGTATTTT.

The chain combines TRBV5-1 with TRBJ1-2; TRBD1 agrees at 7 bases. Unmatched junction bases numbered 6, after V lost 5 bases and J lost 2 bases. CDR1 SGHRS and CDR2 YFSETQ come from the germline V gene. CDR3 length: 14 amino acids. DNA of the CDR3: TGCGCCAGCAGGGAGCCGGGACAGAACTATGGCTACACCTTC. Encoded protein: CASREPGQNYGYTF. Together with reference TRBV5-1 and TRBJ1-2, the CDR3 gives the full variable domain: KAGVTQTPRYLIKTRGQQVTLSCSPISGHRSVSWYQQTPGQGLQFLFEYFSETQRNKGNFPGRFSGRQFSNSRSEMNVSTLELGDSALYLCASREPGQNYGYTFGSGTRLTVV.

The rearrangement joins TRBV6-1 to TRBJ2-4; D ambiguous. Judging by the DNA end, TRBJ2-7 fits better; the J call may be wrong. Per germline, CDR1 MNHNS and CDR2 SASEGT. The CDR3 extends over 13 amino acids. CDR3 sequence (DNA): TGTGCCAGCAGTGAAGGTTCACACTACGAGCAGTACTTC. This translates into CASSEGSHYEQYF.

This clonotype appeared a single time. This sequence joins TRBV11-3 and TRBJ2-3, with 8 bases lining up with TRBD1. Germline V gives CDR1 SGHNT, CDR2 YENEEA. V lost 4 bases, J lost 4 bases, and 7 bases stayed unmatched. The CDR3 consists of 15 residues. In nucleotides, the CDR3 is TGTGCCAGCAGCTCACAGGGGGTTGGGGCAGATACGCAGTATTTT. Its protein product is CASSSQGVGADTQYF.

V is TRBV2 and J is TRBJ2-6; D may match TRBD1 or TRBD2 (5 bases each). CDR3 size: 16 residues. Trimming shortened V by 6 bases and J by 1 base, and 13 bases separated the two germline ends. The germline V gene encodes CDR1 SNHLY and CDR2 FYNNEI. The CDR3 spells CASRVLGTSGANVLTF. CDR3 DNA: TGTGCCAGCAGGGTCCTTGGGACGTCTGGGGCCAACGTCCTGACTTTC.

The V call is TRBV7-6, the J call TRBJ2-5; 8 bases fit TRBD2. The assigned J gene may be wrong: the sequence end matches TRBJ2-7 better. Germline loops: CDR1 SGHVS, CDR2 FNYEAQ. This CDR3 has 14 amino acids. CDR3 sequence (DNA): TGTGCCAGCAGCTTAAAGGCTAGCGGGCGCGAGCAGTACTTC. It encodes CASSLKASGREQYF.

The chain is built from TRBV11-1 and TRBJ2-1; 14 bases map to TRBD2. CDR3 length equals 21 residues. Looked up from germline, CDR1 is SGHAT and CDR2 is FQDESV (reference sequence). Trimming removed 2 bases from V and 6 bases from J; junction bases left unmatched: 18. CDR3 sequence reads: CASSLSGTSGRFFVRRNEQFF. The DNA of the CDR3 is TGTGCCAGCAGCTTATCCGGGACTAGCGGGAGATTTTTTGTCAGGCGCAATGAGCAGTTCTTC.

CDR3: CASSIDPPGGRQETQYF. The CDR3 nucleotides read TGTGCCAGCAGCATTGACCCCCCGGGGGGCAGGCAGGAGACCCAGTACTTC. The V and J genes are TRBV9 and TRBJ2-7; D possibly corresponds to TRBD2 (7 bases). With the DNA end fitting TRBJ2-5 better, the J assignment may be wrong. Per germline, CDR1 SGDLS and CDR2 YYNGEE. The CDR3 totals 17 residues.

The gene calls are TRBV27 and TRBJ2-3, with 14 positions matching TRBD2. CDR3 length: 17 amino acids. Germline CDR1 MNHEY, CDR2 SMNVEV (reference sequence). The V and J ends lost 5 bases and 2 bases, in that order; junction bases with no gene match: 6. The DNA of the CDR3 is TGTGCCAGCAGTCCCTGGACTAGCGGGAGGAACACAGATACGCAGTATTTT. It specifies CASSPWTSGRNTDTQYF.